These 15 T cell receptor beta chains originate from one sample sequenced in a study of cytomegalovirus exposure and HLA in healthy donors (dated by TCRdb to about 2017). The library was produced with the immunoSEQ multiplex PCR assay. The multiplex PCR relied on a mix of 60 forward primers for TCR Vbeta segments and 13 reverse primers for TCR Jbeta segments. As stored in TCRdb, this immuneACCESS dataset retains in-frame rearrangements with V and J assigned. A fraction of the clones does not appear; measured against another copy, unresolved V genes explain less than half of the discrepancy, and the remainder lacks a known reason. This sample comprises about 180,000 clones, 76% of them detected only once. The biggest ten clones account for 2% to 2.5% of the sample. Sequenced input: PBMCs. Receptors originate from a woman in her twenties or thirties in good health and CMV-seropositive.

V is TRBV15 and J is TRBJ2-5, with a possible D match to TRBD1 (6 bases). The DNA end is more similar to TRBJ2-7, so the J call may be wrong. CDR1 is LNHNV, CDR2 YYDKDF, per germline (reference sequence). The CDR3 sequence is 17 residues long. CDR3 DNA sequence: TGTGCCACCAGCAGACGACCCCAGGGGACCAGCTCCTACGAGCAGTACTTC. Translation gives CATSRRPQGTSSYEQYF.

CDR3 nucleotides: TGTGCCAGCCCGGACGGGAAACAAGTCAGGCAGCCCCAGCATTTT. It codes for CASPDGKQVRQPQHF. This chain connects TRBV5-6 to TRBJ1-5, with D unresolved. Per the germline V gene, CDR1 is SGHDT and CDR2 is YYEEEE. Trimming left V 7 bases short and J 7 bases short, with 21 bases between. The CDR3 has 15 amino acids.

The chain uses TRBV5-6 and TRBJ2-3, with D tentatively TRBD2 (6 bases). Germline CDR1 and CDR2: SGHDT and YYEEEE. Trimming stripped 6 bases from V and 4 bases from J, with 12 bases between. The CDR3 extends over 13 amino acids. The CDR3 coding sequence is TGTGCCAGCACCCCCGGGGGTGCAGATACGCAGTATTTT. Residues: CASTPGGADTQYF.

Here the CDR3 reads CATSRGGAGAYEQYF. For the CDR3, the DNA is TGTGCCACCAGCAGAGGAGGAGCGGGAGCCTACGAGCAGTACTTC. The genes are TRBV15 and TRBJ2-7; 8 positions agree with TRBD2. The CDR3 runs 15 residues. Germline-derived CDR1 and CDR2 are LNHNV and YYDKDF (reference sequence). Losses at the gene ends were 1 base for V and 2 bases for J; bases not matched to a gene: 4.

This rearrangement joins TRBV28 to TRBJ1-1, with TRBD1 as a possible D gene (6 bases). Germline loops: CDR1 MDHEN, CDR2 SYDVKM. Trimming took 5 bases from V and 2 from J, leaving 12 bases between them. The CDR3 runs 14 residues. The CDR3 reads CASSLVQGNTEAFF. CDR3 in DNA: TGTGCCAGCAGTCTAGTACAGGGTAACACTGAAGCTTTCTTT.

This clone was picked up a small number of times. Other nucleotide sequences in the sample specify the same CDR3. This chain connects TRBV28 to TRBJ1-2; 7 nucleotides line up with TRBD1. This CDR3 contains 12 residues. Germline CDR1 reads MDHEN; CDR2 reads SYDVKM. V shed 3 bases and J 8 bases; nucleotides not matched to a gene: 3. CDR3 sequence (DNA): TGTGCCAGCAGTTTGACAGGGTACGGCTACACCTTC. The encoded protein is CASSLTGYGYTF.

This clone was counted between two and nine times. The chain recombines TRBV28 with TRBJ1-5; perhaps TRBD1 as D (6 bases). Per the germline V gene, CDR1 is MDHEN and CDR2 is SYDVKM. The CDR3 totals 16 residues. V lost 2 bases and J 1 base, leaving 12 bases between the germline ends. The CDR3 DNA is TGTGCCAGCAGTTTACCTGGGCAGGGGAGCAATCAGCCCCAGCATTTT. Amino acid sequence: CASSLPGQGSNQPQHF.

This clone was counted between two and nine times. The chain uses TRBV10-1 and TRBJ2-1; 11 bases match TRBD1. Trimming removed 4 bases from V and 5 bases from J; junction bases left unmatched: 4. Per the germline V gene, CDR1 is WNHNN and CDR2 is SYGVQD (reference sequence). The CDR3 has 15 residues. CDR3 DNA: TGCGCCAGCAGTGGAGGGACAGGGGGGCACAATGAGCAGTTCTTC. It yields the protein CASSGGTGGHNEQFF.

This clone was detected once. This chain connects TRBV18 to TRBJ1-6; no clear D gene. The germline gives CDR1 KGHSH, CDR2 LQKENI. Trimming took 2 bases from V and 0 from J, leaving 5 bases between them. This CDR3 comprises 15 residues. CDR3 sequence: CASSPSGSYNSPLHF. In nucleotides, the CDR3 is TGTGCCAGCTCACCATCCGGCTCCTATAATTCACCCCTCCACTTT.

The CDR3 nucleotides are TGTGCCAGCAGCTTTACCGGGACAGGGGCCTACGAGCAGTACTTC. Translation: CASSFTGTGAYEQYF. The rearrangement joins TRBV5-6 to TRBJ2-7; 10 bases fit TRBD1. The CDR3 is 15 amino acids. Germline V gene sequence: CDR1 SGHDT, CDR2 YYEEEE. The V segment lost 2 bases and the J segment 2 bases; nucleotides outside the gene matches: 4. Variable domain in full (rest from reference TRBV5-6 and TRBJ2-7): DAGVTQSPTHLIKTRGQQVTLRCSPKSGHDTVSWYQQALGQGPQFIFQYYEEEERQRGNFPDRFSGHQFPNYSSELNVNALLLGDSALYLCASSFTGTGAYEQYFGPGTRLTVT.

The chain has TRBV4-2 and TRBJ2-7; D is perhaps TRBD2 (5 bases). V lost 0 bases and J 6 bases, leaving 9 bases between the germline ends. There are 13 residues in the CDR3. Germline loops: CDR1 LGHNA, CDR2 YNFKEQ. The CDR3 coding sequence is TGTGCCAGCAGCCAAGAAGCGGAGATCGAGCAGTACTTC. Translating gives CASSQEAEIEQYF.

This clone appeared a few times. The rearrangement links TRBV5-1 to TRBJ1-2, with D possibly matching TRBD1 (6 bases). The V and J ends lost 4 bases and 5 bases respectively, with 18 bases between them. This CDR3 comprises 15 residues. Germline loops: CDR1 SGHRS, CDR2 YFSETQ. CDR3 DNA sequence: TGCGCCAGCAGCCGAACCATGGGCAGGGGTTATGGCTACACCTTC. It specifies CASSRTMGRGYGYTF.

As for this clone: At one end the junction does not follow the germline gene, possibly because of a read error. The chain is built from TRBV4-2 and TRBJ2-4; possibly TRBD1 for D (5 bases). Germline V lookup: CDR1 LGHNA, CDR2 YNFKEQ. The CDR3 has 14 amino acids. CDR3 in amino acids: CASTNSRAKNSQYF. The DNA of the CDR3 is TGTGCCAGCACAAACAGCAGGGCCAAAAACAGTCAGTACTTC.

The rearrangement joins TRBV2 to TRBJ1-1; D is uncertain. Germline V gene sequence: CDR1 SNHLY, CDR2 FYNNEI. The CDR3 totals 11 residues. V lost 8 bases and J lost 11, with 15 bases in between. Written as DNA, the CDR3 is TGTGCCAGCCATCTGGGTGGGGAGGCTTTCTTT. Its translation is CASHLGGEAFF.

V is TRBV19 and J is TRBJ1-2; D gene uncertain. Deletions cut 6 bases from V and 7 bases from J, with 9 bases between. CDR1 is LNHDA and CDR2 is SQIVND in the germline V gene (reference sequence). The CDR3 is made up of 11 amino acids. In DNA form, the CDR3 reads TGTGCCAGTAGCGGGATAACTGGCTACACCTTC. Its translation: CASSGITGYTF.